The present T cell receptor (beta chain) was sequenced within a study of T cells in Graves' hyperthyroidism and ophthalmopathy. This clonotype was found many times. No antigen is known for it. The source material, RNA transcripts, was used to amplify TCR beta CDR3 regions. RT-PCR in the first round (using the HTBI primer set) targeted the TCR CDR3. MiXCR, applied by TCRdb to the multiplex PCR reads, yields one record per CDR3 protein. The sample contains approximately 400,000 distinct CDR3 sequences, about 13% of which appear only once. Germline CDR1 reads SNHLY; CDR2 reads FYNNEI. V was shortened by 6 bases and J by 3 bases, with 8 bases between the two germline ends. The CDR3 contains 12 residues. Study outcomes and limitations: Blood also showed most of the thyroid clonotypes that were expanded above 0.001.

The source material was blood. The chain uses TRBV2 and TRBJ1-2; the D is unclear. The source is a man younger than 40 with Graves' hyperthyroidism that later progressed to Graves' ophthalmopathy. The CDR3 protein is CASSPIDYGYTF. The DNA for the CDR3 is TGTGCCAGCAGCCCGATTGACTATGGCTACACCTTC.